Following are 22 T cell receptor beta chains from one sample sequenced in a study of immune characterization of retroperitoneal liposarcoma. TCRdb redid the calling of the PCR reads with MiXCR, one entry per CDR3 protein. The repertoire includes 11,000 or so distinct CDR3 sequences, about 27% of them detected once, and 7% to 10% sits in the top ten. Sequencing was done on a sample of tumor tissue. These receptors originate from a female donor with retroperitoneal liposarcoma.

The gene calls are TRBV27 and TRBJ2-1, with D perhaps being TRBD1 or TRBD2 (7 bases each). Gene TRBJ2-7 matches the end of the DNA better, so the J call may be wrong. Germline CDR1 reads MNHEY; CDR2 reads SMNVEV (reference sequence). The CDR3 totals 17 residues. CDR3 protein: CASRAGAGGKPYNEQYF. The CDR3 DNA is TGTGCCAGCCGGGCGGGAGCAGGGGGGAAACCTTACAATGAGCAGTACTTC.

Sample share makes this clonotype medium-sized. The chain joins TRBV11-2 to TRBJ2-1; D gene uncertain. With the DNA end fitting TRBJ2-7 better, the J assignment may be wrong. The CDR3 is 14 amino acids. The germline V gene has CDR1 SGHAT and CDR2 FQNNGV. CDR3 in amino acids: CASSLMPDAYEQYF. The DNA for the CDR3 is TGTGCCAGCAGCTTAATGCCGGACGCCTACGAGCAGTACTTC.

This clonotype is labeled medium-sized. This sequence joins TRBV7-2 and TRBJ2-1; 11 nucleotides agree with TRBD1. CDR1 SGHTA and CDR2 FQGNSA come from the germline V gene. With V trimmed by 5 bases and J by 3 bases, 15 bases remained unmatched. The CDR3 spans 19 residues. The DNA for the CDR3 is TGTGCCAGCAGCCCCCTAGGACAGGGGGCTGGCCCTTACTACAATGAGCAGTTCTTC. Its translation: CASSPLGQGAGPYYNEQFF. The full variable domain, its missing parts supplied by reference TRBV7-2 and TRBJ2-1, is GAGVSQSPSNKVTEKGKDVELRCDPISGHTALYWYRQSLGQGLEFLIYFQGNSAPDKSGLPSDRFSAERTGGSVSTLTIQRTQQEDSAVYLCASSPLGQGAGPYYNEQFFGPGTRLTVL.

At least ten counts were recorded for this clonotype. The rearrangement uses TRBV6-1 and TRBJ2-1; TRBD2 aligns across 8 bases. Germline V CDR1 and CDR2: MNHNS, SASEGT. The CDR3 loop spans 16 amino acids. After removal of 2 bases from V and 6 bases from J, the junction contained 9 bases not matched to a gene. The CDR3 sequence is CASSEKIREGGNEQFF. The CDR3 bases are TGTGCCAGCAGTGAAAAAATCCGGGAGGGGGGCAATGAGCAGTTCTTC.

This clonotype was found a few times. The rearrangement joins TRBV6-5 to TRBJ2-1, with D hard to call. The CDR3 is made up of 21 amino acids. Trimming pared 3 bases from V and 0 bases from J, leaving 27 bases between. Germline CDR1 is MNHEY and CDR2 is SVGAGI. The CDR3, as DNA: TGTGCCAGCAGTTATTTCGGCGTCAGAGAAGGACGTCTCAGCTCCTACAATGAGCAGTTCTTC. It is translated as CASSYFGVREGRLSSYNEQFF.

This clonotype has just a few counts. The chain combines TRBV7-6 with TRBJ2-1, with unresolved D. Trimming removed 4 bases from V and 9 bases from J, with 13 bases in between. Germline assignment: CDR1 SGHVS and CDR2 FNYEAQ. The length of the CDR3 is 13 residues. The CDR3 DNA sequence: TGTGCCAGCAGCTCCCTTCGAGGCGGTGAGCAGTTCTTC. This codes for CASSSLRGGEQFF.

J is TRBJ2-5 and V is TRBV6-1, with TRBD2 matching over 13 bases. The assigned J gene may be wrong: the sequence end matches TRBJ2-7 better. CDR1 and CDR2 from the germline V gene are MNHNS and SASEGT. The CDR3 spans 14 residues. The CDR3 sequence: CASSRTSGSSEQYF. The DNA of the CDR3 is TGTGCCAGCAGTAGGACTAGCGGGAGCTCCGAGCAGTACTTC.

This sequence joins TRBV11-3 and TRBJ2-1, with 8 bases fitting TRBD2. After removal of 5 bases from V and 7 bases from J, the junction contained 16 bases not matched to a gene. Germline lookup yields CDR1 SGHNT and CDR2 YENEEA. The CDR3 length is 17 residues. The CDR3, as DNA: TGTGCCAGCAGCGCCACCCCTAGTAGCGGGAAGACGAATGAGCAGTTCTTC. Its translation is CASSATPSSGKTNEQFF. Full variable domain (remainder filled in from reference TRBV11-3 and TRBJ2-1): EAGVVQSPRYKIIEKKQPVAFWCNPISGHNTLYWYLQNLGQGPELLIRYENEEAVDDSQLPKDRFSAERLKGVDSTLKIQPAELGDSAVYLCASSATPSSGKTNEQFFGPGTRLTVL.

The chain uses TRBV11-3 and TRBJ2-4; no firm D call. Judging by the DNA end, TRBJ2-1 fits better; the J call may be wrong. From germline, CDR1 is SGHNT and CDR2 YENEEA. The length of the CDR3 is 12 residues. CDR3 bases: TGTGCCAGCAGCTTAGATCCGGGTGAGCAGTTCTTC. This gives the protein CASSLDPGEQFF.

This clonotype was seen at least ten times. The chain combines TRBV6-1 with TRBJ2-1; a possible D gene is TRBD2 (6 bases). The V gene's germline CDR1 is MNHNS and CDR2 SASEGT. The CDR3 covers 16 residues. V was shortened by 1 base and J by 13 bases, with 23 bases between the two germline ends. The CDR3 DNA is TGTGCCAGCAGTGAAGGGACGGGGAGTTGGGGGGAGACCCAGTTCTTC. Residues: CASSEGTGSWGETQFF.

The V call is TRBV7-2, the J call TRBJ2-6; either TRBD1 or TRBD2 may supply D (5 bases each). The germline CDR1 and CDR2 sequences are SGHTA and FQGNSA. V dropped 1 base and J dropped 0 bases, with 10 bases sitting between them. The CDR3 spans 17 residues. The CDR3, as DNA: TGTGCCAGCAGCTTAGTCCCAGGGACCTCTGGGGCCAACGTCCTGACTTTC. This codes for CASSLVPGTSGANVLTF.

The table lists this clonotype with a few counts. This sequence joins TRBV6-1 and TRBJ1-1; 8 positions match TRBD1. CDR1 is MNHNS and CDR2 is SASEGT in the germline V gene. After removal of 5 bases from V and 4 bases from J, the junction contained 9 bases not matched to a gene. The length of the CDR3 is 15 residues. CDR3 coding DNA: TGTGCCAGCAGTCAAGGACAGGGTCGGGGCACTGAAGCTTTCTTT. Amino acid sequence: CASSQGQGRGTEAFF.

The chain is built from TRBV18 and TRBJ2-1, with 7 bases aligning to TRBD1. This CDR3 has 16 amino acids. Germline CDR1 KGHSH, CDR2 LQKENI. V lost 3 bases, J lost 1 base, and 6 bases stayed unmatched. CDR3 protein: CASSPPAGGSYNEQFF. The CDR3 bases are TGTGCCAGCTCACCTCCGGCAGGGGGATCCTACAATGAGCAGTTCTTC. The full variable domain, with the rest looked up from reference TRBV18 and TRBJ2-1, is NAGVMQNPRHLVRRRGQEARLRCSPMKGHSHVYWYRQLPEEGLKFMVYLQKENIIDESGMPKERFSAEFPKEGPSILRIQQVVRGDSAAYFCASSPPAGGSYNEQFFGPGTRLTVL.

The chain employs TRBV6-5 and TRBJ2-1; D ambiguous. The CDR3 length is 12 residues. V was shortened by 2 bases and J by 7 bases, with 6 bases between the two germline ends. Looked up from germline, CDR1 is MNHEY and CDR2 is SVGAGI. Here the CDR3 DNA reads TGTGCCAGCAGTTACCTTGGAAATGAGCAGTTCTTC. As protein: CASSYLGNEQFF.

This clonotype was observed many times. The gene calls are TRBV12-3 or TRBV12-4 and TRBJ2-3; no clear D. Trimming cost V 3 bases and J 2 bases, with 9 bases left between them. CDR3 size: 14 residues. The chain's CDR3 is CASSLSKDTDTQYF. The CDR3 bases are TGTGCCAGCAGTTTGTCAAAGGACACAGATACGCAGTATTTT.

This clonotype has only a few counts. V usage is TRBV6-5 and J usage is TRBJ1-5; no firm D call. This CDR3 spans 13 amino acids. V was shortened by 0 bases and J by 6 bases, with 6 bases between the two germline ends. Germline CDR1 and CDR2: MNHEY and SVGAGI. The CDR3 DNA is TGTGCCAGCAGTTACTCGAGCGGTCAGCCCCAGCATTTT. It yields the protein CASSYSSGQPQHF.

In this sample, this clonotype turned up once. This chain uses TRBV6-6 with TRBJ2-7; D unclear. This CDR3 is 15 amino acids long. V dropped 6 bases and J dropped 0 bases, with 15 bases sitting between them. From germline, CDR1 is MNHNY and CDR2 SVGAGI (reference sequence). DNA for the CDR3: TGTGCCAGCAGGGCACAAGCCGCCAGCTCCTACGAGCAGTACTTC. This gives the protein CASRAQAASSYEQYF.

This clonotype appeared many times. This chain links TRBV6-1 with TRBJ2-5, with a possible D match to TRBD2 (5 bases). Trimming stripped 4 bases from V and 5 bases from J, with 11 bases between. CDR3 length equals 13 residues. The germline gives CDR1 MNHNS, CDR2 SASEGT. The CDR3 loop is CASSAPGSETQYF. The DNA for the CDR3 is TGTGCCAGCAGTGCCCCGGGGTCGGAGACCCAGTACTTC.

The V call is TRBV6-1, the J call TRBJ1-1; D gene uncertain. Trimming took off 0 bases at V and 11 bases at J, with 7 bases between the two ends. CDR3 length equals 11 residues. In germline, CDR1 is MNHNS, CDR2 SASEGT. The CDR3 nucleotides read TGTGCCAGCAGTGAAGCATCACTGGCTTTCTTT. Encoded protein: CASSEASLAFF.

The chain carries TRBV6-4 and TRBJ2-2; possibly TRBD2 for D (5 bases). The V and J ends lost 3 bases and 4 bases respectively, with 9 bases between them. Germline V gene data show CDR1 as MRHNA and CDR2 as SNTAGT. This CDR3 is 14 amino acids long. The CDR3 loop is CASSEQSGTGELFF. CDR3 DNA sequence: TGTGCCAGCAGTGAACAGAGCGGCACCGGGGAGCTGTTTTTT.

This clonotype was seen many times. V gene TRBV6-1 combines with J gene TRBJ2-1; D uncertain. Germline lookup yields CDR1 MNHNS and CDR2 SASEGT. Trimming took 5 bases from V and 10 from J, leaving 21 bases between them. The CDR3 loop spans 15 amino acids. CDR3 region: CASSPRVGYSYEQFF. CDR3 DNA sequence: TGTGCCAGCAGTCCCCGGGTCGGATACTCCTACGAGCAGTTCTTC.

V usage is TRBV12-3 or TRBV12-4 and J usage is TRBJ2-7; 7 bases match TRBD2. This CDR3 is 16 amino acids long. J gave up 7 bases and V 3 bases, and 15 bases lay outside the gene matches. CDR3 region: CASSFILAASYNEQYF. In DNA form, the CDR3 reads TGTGCCAGCAGTTTTATCCTAGCGGCTTCCTACAATGAGCAGTACTTC.